This T cell receptor (beta chain) was recovered during a study of control samples from healthy donors and cancer patients. V lost 4 bases and J lost 0; bases outside the gene matches: 11. The V gene's germline CDR1 is MNHNS and CDR2 SASEGT. This CDR3 spans 17 amino acids. Using immunoSEQ multiplex PCR, the repertoire was profiled, and TCRdb retains in-frame clones only, with some absent. The data contain around 140,000 clones, roughly nine tenths of them seen just once; the ten biggest clones take up around 7.6%. This TCR was sampled from a man in his fifties or sixties with head and neck cancer. The chain uses TRBV6-1 and TRBJ2-7, with 8 positions matching TRBD2. Specimen: PBMCs. CDR3 sequence: CASSGKFGLAGSYEQYF. CDR3 DNA: TGTGCCAGCAGTGGAAAGTTTGGTCTAGCGGGCTCCTACGAGCAGTACTTC.